This TCR beta chain was retrieved from a study of CD8+ T cells in alopecia areata. Broader study findings: Whereas mice showed it more clearly, TCR sharing across patients was murkier, possibly because of HLA.

A word on this clone: No antigen is known for it.

The study team obtained lesional scalp punch biopsies and peripheral blood from alopecia areata patients. Investigators isolated RNA and reverse transcribed it into cDNA to act as the sequencing template. Clones were sequenced by immunoSEQ multiplex PCR, and TCRdb holds only the in-frame ones, with some missing. The data show approximately 30,000 clones, less than 70% seen once. This sequence was found in a human donor with alopecia areata. Sequencing input: NKG2D-high CD8+ T cells sorted from blood.

The CDR3 reads CASRTFQNTGELFF. The CDR3 region has the DNA TGTGCCAGTCGGACATTCCAGAACACCGGGGAGCTGTTTTTT. The chain is built from TRBV2 and TRBJ2-2; a weak D match, TRBD1 (5 bases). CDR3 length: 14 residues. Per the germline V gene, CDR1 is SNHLY and CDR2 is FYNNEI. V dropped 9 bases and J dropped 1 base, with 12 bases sitting between them. Combining the CDR3 with reference TRBV2 and TRBJ2-2 gives the whole variable domain EPEVTQTPSHQVTQMGQEVILRCVPISNHLYFYWYRQILGQKVEFLVSFYNNEISEKSEIFDDQFSVERPDGSNFTLKIRSTKLEDSAMYFCASRTFQNTGELFFGEGSRLTVL.